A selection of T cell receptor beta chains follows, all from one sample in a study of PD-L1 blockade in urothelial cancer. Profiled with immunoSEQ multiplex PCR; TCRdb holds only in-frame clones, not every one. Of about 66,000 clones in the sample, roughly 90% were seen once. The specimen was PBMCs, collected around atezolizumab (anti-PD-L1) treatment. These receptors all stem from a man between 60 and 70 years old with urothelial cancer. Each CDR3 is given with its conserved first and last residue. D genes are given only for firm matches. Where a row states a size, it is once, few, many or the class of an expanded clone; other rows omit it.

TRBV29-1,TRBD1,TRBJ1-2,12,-,CSVGTGRRGYTF,TGCAGCGTAGGGACAGGGAGGCGTGGCTACACCTTC
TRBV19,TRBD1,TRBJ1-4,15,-,CASSRNRGRNEKLFF,TGTGCCAGTAGTCGAAACAGGGGCCGGAATGAAAAACTGTTTTTT
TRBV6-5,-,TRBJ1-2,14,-,CASSYSGGIYGYTF,TGTGCCAGCAGTTACTCGGGAGGGATCTATGGCTACACCTTC
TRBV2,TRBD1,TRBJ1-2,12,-,CAGDRVRYGYTF,TGTGCCGGGGACAGGGTTCGGTATGGCTACACCTTC
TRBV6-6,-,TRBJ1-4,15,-,CASRLISATNEKLFF,TGTGCCAGCAGACTAATCAGCGCAACTAATGAAAAACTGTTTTTT
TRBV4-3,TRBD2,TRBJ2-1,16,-,CASSQGYSGAYNEQFF,TGCGCCAGCAGCCAAGGATATAGCGGGGCCTACAATGAGCAGTTCTTC
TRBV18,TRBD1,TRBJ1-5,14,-,CASSPRDRDQPQHF,TGTGCCAGCTCGCCCCGGGACAGGGATCAGCCCCAGCATTTT
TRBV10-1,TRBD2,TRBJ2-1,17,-,CASSESNSGRAREEQFF,TGCGCCAGCAGTGAGTCGAATAGCGGGAGGGCCCGTGAGGAGCAGTTCTTC
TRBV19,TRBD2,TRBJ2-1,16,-,CAGSTVRGDYYNEQFF,TGTGCCGGCAGTACGGTACGCGGGGACTACTACAATGAGCAGTTCTTC
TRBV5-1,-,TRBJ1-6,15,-,CASSRENRENSPLHF,TGCGCCAGCAGCCGGGAAAATCGAGAGAATTCACCCCTCCACTTT
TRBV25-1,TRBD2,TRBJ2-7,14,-,CASSLAGISYEQYF,TGTGCCAGCAGTCTAGCGGGAATTTCCTACGAGCAGTACTTC
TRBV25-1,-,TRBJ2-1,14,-,CASSEGERVNEQFF,TGTGCCAGCAGTGAAGGAGAGAGGGTAAATGAGCAGTTCTTC
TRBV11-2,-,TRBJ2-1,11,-,CASSRDNEQFF,TGTGCCAGCAGTCGGGACAATGAGCAGTTCTTC
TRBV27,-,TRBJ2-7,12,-,CASSGGFGEQYF,TGTGCCAGCAGCGGAGGGTTCGGGGAGCAGTACTTC
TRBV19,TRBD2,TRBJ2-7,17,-,CASSGGRTSGNSYEQYF,TGTGCCAGTAGCGGGGGACGGACTAGCGGGAACTCCTACGAGCAGTACTTC
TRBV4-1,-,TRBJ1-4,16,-,CASSQDRQDRDEKLFF,TGCGCCAGCAGCCAAGACCGTCAGGACAGAGATGAAAAACTGTTTTTT
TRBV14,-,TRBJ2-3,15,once,CATLPCGPGADTQYF,TGTGCCACCCTACCATGTGGTCCAGGCGCAGATACGCAGTATTTT
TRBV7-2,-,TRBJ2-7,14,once,CASSFSDLRDEQYF,TGTGCCAGCAGCTTTAGCGACCTGAGAGACGAGCAGTACTTC
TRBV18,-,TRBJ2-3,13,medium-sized,CASSPEGADTQYF,TGTGCCAGCTCACCAGAAGGGGCAGATACGCAGTATTTT
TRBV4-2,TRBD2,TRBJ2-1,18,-,CASSPAPGLAGGYDEQFF,TGTGCCAGCAGCCCCGCCCCGGGACTAGCGGGGGGGTACGATGAGCAGTTCTTC
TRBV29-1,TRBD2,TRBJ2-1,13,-,CITGAGGSNEQFF,TGCATCACCGGAGCGGGAGGGTCCAATGAGCAGTTCTTC
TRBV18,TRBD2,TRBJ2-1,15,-,CASSPDSGMFNEQFF,TGTGCCAGCTCACCAGATAGCGGGATGTTCAATGAGCAGTTCTTC
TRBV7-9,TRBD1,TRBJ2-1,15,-,CASSRDRATHNEQFF,TGTGCCAGCAGCCGCGACAGGGCAACACACAATGAGCAGTTCTTC
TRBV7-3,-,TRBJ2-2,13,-,CASSFSEAGELFF,TGTGCCAGCAGTTTTTCGGAGGCAGGGGAGCTGTTTTTT
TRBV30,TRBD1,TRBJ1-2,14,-,CAWTPPTGSFGYTF,TGTGCCTGGACCCCACCGACAGGGAGTTTTGGCTACACCTTC
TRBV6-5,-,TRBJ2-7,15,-,CASSRVSGASYEQYF,TGTGCCAGCAGCCGAGTTTCAGGGGCGTCGTACGAGCAGTACTTC
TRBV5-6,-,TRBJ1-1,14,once,CASSFVQVGTEAFF,TGTGCCAGCAGCTTCGTACAGGTGGGCACTGAAGCTTTCTTT
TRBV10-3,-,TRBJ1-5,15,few,CAISEERDSNQPQHF,TGTGCCATCAGTGAGGAGCGGGACAGCAATCAGCCCCAGCATTTT
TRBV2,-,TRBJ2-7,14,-,CASSDRGHSYEQYF,TGTGCCAGCAGTGATAGGGGCCACTCCTACGAGCAGTACTTC
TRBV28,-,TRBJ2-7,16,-,CASSSPRRGSSYEQYF,TGTGCCAGCAGTTCCCCCCGGCGGGGTAGCTCCTACGAGCAGTACTTC
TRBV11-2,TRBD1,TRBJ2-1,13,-,CASSRDRVNEQFF,TGTGCCAGCAGCCGGGACAGGGTAAATGAGCAGTTCTTC
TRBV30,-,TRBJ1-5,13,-,CAWSPGGGQPQHF,TGTGCCTGGAGCCCCGGCGGGGGTCAGCCCCAGCATTTT